This record covers a single TCR beta chain. The sample holds a few counts of this clonotype. There is no known antigen for this receptor. Base qualities are not recorded, but no much larger clone differs from it by a single base. The sample's treatment or condition label is to be understood as: live attenuated yellow fever vaccine strain. At each blood-draw timepoint, two biological replicates of bulk PBMCs were obtained. PBMCs were isolated from peripheral blood using a standard Ficoll-Paque protocol. TriZol was used to extract RNA from bulk PBMCs, CD4 and CD8 fractions, and dextramer-positive and dextramer-negative fractions. These data originate in a study of T cells after yellow fever vaccination (dated by TCRdb to about 2019). In the study overall: The SMART-Seq v4 Ultra Low Input RNA kit was used to prepare libraries from fractions with low cell numbers. Two healthy male donors, one aged 18 to 30 and one aged 30 to 40 years, made up the cohort. Blood was drawn at multiple timepoints before and after primary and secondary immunization, with bulk PBMC replicates and cell subsets isolated. Bulk TCR alpha and beta repertoires were sequenced longitudinally to track T-cell clones before and after primary and booster YFV17D yellow fever vaccination.

What the work shows at the level of the full study, not this receptor alone: The secondary T-cell response was found to be weaker but faster than the primary response, with a peak reached on day 5 rather than on day 15. Computational filtering was required because FACS-sorted repertoires could contain abundant contaminating clonotypes from the bulk population. After the booster, most of the clones that had expanded following primary vaccination were detected again (roughly 96% of CD4 and 80% to 90% of CD8), which suggests that memory was broadly maintained. Only a couple of donors were included in the study, so the extent to which the findings can be generalized is limited. A small fraction of clonotypes appeared in both the CD4 and CD8 compartments, likely as a result of convergent recombination.

V lost 4 bases and J lost 5 bases; the stretch between them is 14 bases long. The CDR3 covers 14 residues, taking in both the cysteine and the phenylalanine. Left in the record is the CDR3 DNA by itself, 42 bases read in frame from the first base. From a lookup of the germline V gene, CDR1 and CDR2 are SGHVS and FNYEAQ. Synthesis of TCR cDNA relied on 5'RACE template switching, a step that introduced a universal primer site along with unique molecular identifiers. Priming for cDNA synthesis came from both the TCR alpha and TCR beta constant segments. Library amplification involved two PCR steps, and the second step added sample barcodes and sequencing adapters. Libraries were sequenced on Illumina HiSeq 2500 (2x100 bp) or NovaSeq (2x150 bp). As for the original processing: MIGEC was used to demultiplex reads and collapse the reads into UMI consensus sequences, and MiXCR was used for V(D)J alignment. Clonotypes responding to the vaccine were identified with edgeR on replicate PBMC samples, with the criteria of FDR below 0.01 and a log2 fold change above 5 up to day 15. Each bulk clonotype was labeled CD4 or CD8 based on which sequenced repertoire, CD4 or CD8, contained the clonotype at higher abundance. Using fastp trimming at Q25 and MiXCR clonotype assembly, TCRdb reanalyzed the public sequencing data and kept in-frame beta chains. One record per CDR3 amino acid sequence lists the most common genes and DNA. The V and J calls, along with clone size, are taken from TCRdb and not from the paper's own processing. The sample table shows hundreds of thousands of distinct CDR3 sequences, and 11% are seen once. The ten most abundant clones make up roughly 18% of the sample.

The rearranged chain carries TRBV7-6 and TRBJ2-5, with an unclear D gene assignment. The material was PBMCs, obtained on the day of the first yellow fever vaccination. The clonotype was recovered from a man in his late teens or twenties who received the YFV17D yellow fever vaccine. The nucleotide sequence reads TGTGCCAGCAGCTCGAATAGGGTTTCGGAGACCCAGTACTTC. Its translation is CASSSNRVSETQYF.